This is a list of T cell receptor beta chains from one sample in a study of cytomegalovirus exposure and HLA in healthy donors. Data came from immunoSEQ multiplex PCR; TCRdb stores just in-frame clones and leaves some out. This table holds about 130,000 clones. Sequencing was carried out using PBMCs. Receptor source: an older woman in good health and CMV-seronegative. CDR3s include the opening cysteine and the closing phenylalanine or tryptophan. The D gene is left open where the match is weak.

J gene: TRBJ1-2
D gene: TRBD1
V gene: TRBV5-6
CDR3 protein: CASSFGQDYGYTF
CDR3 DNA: TGTGCCAGCAGCTTCGGACAGGACTATGGCTACACCTTC

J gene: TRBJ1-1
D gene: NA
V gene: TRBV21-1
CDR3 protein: CASSKAEGAGGTEAFF
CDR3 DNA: TGTGCCAGCAGCAAAGCAGAGGGCGCGGGTGGGACTGAAGCTTTCTTT

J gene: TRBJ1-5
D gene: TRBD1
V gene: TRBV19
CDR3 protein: CASTPGQREQPQHF
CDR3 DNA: TGTGCCAGTACTCCGGGACAGCGGGAGCAGCCCCAGCATTTT

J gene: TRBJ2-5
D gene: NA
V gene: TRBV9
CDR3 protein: CASSVVGRRQETQYF
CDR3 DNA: TGTGCCAGCAGCGTAGTGGGGCGTAGGCAAGAGACCCAGTACTTC

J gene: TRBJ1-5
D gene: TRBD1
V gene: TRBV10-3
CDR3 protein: CAISDLHRGGDQPQHF
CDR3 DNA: TGTGCCATCAGTGACCTTCACAGGGGGGGCGATCAGCCCCAGCATTTT

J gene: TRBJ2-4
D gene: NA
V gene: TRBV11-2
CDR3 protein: CASSLSIAKNIQYF
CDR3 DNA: TGTGCCAGCAGCTTATCCATAGCCAAAAACATTCAGTACTTC

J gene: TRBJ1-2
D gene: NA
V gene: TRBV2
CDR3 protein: CASSGEGGYTF
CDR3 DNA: TGTGCCAGCAGTGGAGAGGGTGGCTACACCTTC

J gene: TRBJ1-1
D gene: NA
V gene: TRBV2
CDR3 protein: CASSVRNTEAFF
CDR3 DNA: TGTGCCAGCAGTGTCCGGAACACTGAAGCTTTCTTT

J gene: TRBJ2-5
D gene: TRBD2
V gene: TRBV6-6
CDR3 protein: CASSYRWGGPEETQYF
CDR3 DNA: TGTGCCAGCAGTTACCGCTGGGGAGGGCCGGAGGAGACCCAGTACTTC

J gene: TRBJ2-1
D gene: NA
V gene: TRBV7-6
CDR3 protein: CATSRDFNYNEQFF
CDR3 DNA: TGTGCCACCAGTAGGGACTTCAACTACAATGAGCAGTTCTTC

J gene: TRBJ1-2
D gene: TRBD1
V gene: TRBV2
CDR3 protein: CASSAGTDFYGYTF
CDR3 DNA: TGTGCCAGCAGTGCCGGGACAGACTTTTATGGCTACACCTTC

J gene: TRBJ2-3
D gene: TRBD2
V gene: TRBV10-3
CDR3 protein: CAISSAGDQGDTQYF
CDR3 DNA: TGTGCCATCAGTTCAGCGGGAGACCAGGGAGATACGCAGTATTTT

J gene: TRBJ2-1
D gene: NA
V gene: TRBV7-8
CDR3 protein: CASSYSRGPSYNEQFF
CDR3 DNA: TGTGCCAGCAGCTATTCCCGAGGGCCGTCTTACAATGAGCAGTTCTTC

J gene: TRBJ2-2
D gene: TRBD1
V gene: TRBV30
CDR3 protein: CAWGRTGEDTGELFF
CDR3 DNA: TGTGCCTGGGGCCGGACAGGGGAGGACACCGGGGAGCTGTTTTTT

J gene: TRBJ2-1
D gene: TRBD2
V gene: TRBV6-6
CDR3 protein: CASSMGLAGLFF
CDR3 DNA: TGTGCCAGCAGCATGGGACTAGCGGGACTGTTCTTC

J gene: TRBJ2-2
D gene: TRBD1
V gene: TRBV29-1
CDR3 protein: CSVSRGKGELFF
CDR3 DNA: TGCAGCGTTAGCAGGGGGAAAGGGGAGCTGTTTTTT

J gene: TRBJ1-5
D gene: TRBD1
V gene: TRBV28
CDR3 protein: CASSFKTGFISNQPQHF
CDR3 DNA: TGTGCCAGCAGTTTCAAGACAGGGTTCATTAGCAATCAGCCCCAGCATTTT

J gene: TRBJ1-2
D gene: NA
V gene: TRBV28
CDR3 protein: CASSLFVQDWGYTF
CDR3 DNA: TGTGCCAGCAGTTTATTCGTACAGGATTGGGGCTACACCTTC

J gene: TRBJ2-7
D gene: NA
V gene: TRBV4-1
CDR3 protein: CASSPGGPLGEQYF
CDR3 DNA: TGCGCCAGCAGCCCGGGGGGCCCCTTGGGGGAGCAGTACTTC

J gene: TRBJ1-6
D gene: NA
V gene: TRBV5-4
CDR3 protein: CASSLVSVEDSPLHF
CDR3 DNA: TGTGCCAGCAGCTTAGTTAGCGTCGAGGATTCACCCCTCCACTTT

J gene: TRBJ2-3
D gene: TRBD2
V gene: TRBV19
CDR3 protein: CASSLSGRAGTDTQYF
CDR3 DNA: TGTGCCAGTAGTTTGAGCGGGAGGGCCGGTACAGATACGCAGTATTTT

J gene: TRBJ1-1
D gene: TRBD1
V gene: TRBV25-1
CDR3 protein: CASSDPGQGAETEAFF
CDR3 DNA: TGTGCCAGCAGTGACCCGGGACAGGGGGCGGAAACTGAAGCTTTCTTT

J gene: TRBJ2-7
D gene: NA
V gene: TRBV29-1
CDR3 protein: CSVLARSQIVSSYEQYF
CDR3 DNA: TGCAGCGTCCTCGCCCGGAGCCAGATAGTTAGCTCCTACGAGCAGTACTTC

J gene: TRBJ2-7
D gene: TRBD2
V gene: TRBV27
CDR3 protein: CASSASGRLYEQYF
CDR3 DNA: TGTGCCAGCAGTGCTAGCGGGAGGCTCTACGAGCAGTACTTC

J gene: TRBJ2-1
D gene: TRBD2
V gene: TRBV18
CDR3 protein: CASSPAIAGGPDNEQFF
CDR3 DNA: TGTGCCAGCTCACCAGCGATAGCGGGAGGGCCGGACAATGAGCAGTTCTTC

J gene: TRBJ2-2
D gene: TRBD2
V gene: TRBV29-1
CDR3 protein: CSVVAGGSGAGELFF
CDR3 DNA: TGCAGCGTTGTTGCTGGGGGGAGCGGGGCCGGGGAGCTGTTTTTT

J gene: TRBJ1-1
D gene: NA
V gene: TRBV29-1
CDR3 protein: CSVEMQTGNTEAFF
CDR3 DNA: TGCAGCGTTGAAATGCAGACGGGAAACACTGAAGCTTTCTTT

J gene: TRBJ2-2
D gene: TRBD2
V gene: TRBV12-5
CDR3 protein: CASGWLAGSNTGELFF
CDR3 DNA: TGTGCTAGTGGGTGGCTAGCGGGATCGAACACCGGGGAGCTGTTTTTT

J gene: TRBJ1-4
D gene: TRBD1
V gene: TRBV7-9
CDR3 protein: CASSSWDSLNEKLFF
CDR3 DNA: TGTGCCAGCAGCTCGTGGGACAGCCTAAATGAAAAACTGTTTTTT

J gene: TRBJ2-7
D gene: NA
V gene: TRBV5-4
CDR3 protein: CASSLSAASYEQYF
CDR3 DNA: TGTGCCAGCAGCTTGTCGGCGGCCTCCTACGAGCAGTACTTC

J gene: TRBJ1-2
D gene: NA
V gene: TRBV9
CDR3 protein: CASSVNREDGYTF
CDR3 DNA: TGTGCCAGCAGCGTAAACCGGGAAGATGGCTACACCTTC

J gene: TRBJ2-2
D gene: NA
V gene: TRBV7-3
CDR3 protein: CASSRQNTGELFF
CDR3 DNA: TGTGCCAGCAGTCGACAGAACACCGGGGAGCTGTTTTTT

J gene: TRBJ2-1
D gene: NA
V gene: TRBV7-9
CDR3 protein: CASSPPGDEQFF
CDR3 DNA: TGTGCCAGCAGCCCTCCCGGGGATGAGCAGTTCTTC

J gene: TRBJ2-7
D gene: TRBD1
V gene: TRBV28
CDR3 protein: CASLQGAYEQYF
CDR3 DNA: TGTGCCAGTCTACAGGGGGCCTACGAGCAGTACTTC

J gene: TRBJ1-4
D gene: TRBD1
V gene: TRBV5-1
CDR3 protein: CASSPTGGIEKLFF
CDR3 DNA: TGCGCCAGCAGCCCGACAGGGGGCATTGAAAAACTGTTTTTT

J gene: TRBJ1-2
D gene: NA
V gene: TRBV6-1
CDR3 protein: CASSEGRVLGYTF
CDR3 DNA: TGTGCCAGCAGTGAAGGAAGAGTGCTTGGCTACACCTTC

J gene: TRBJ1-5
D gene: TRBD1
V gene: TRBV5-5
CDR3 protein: CASTEGQTYQPQHF
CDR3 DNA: TGTGCCAGCACCGAGGGACAGACTTATCAGCCCCAGCATTTT

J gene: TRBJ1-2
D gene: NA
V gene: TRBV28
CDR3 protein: CASSFLSPGNYGYTF
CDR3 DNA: TGTGCCAGCAGTTTTCTGAGTCCGGGTAACTATGGCTACACCTTC

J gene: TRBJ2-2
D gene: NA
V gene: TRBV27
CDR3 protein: CASSLSTSGTGELFF
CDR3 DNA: TGTGCCAGCAGTTTGTCGACATCTGGTACCGGGGAGCTGTTTTTT

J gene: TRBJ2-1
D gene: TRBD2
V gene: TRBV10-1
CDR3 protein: CASSGLGGVDEQFF
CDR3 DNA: TGCGCCAGCAGTGGTCTTGGGGGGGTGGATGAGCAGTTCTTC

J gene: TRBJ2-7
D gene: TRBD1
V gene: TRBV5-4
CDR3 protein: CASSDGQGRSYEQYF
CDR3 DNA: TGTGCCAGCAGCGACGGACAGGGACGGAGCTACGAGCAGTACTTC

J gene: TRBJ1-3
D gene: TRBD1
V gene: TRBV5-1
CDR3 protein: CASSLAVGQTLSGNTIYF
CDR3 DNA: TGCGCCAGCAGCTTGGCCGTGGGACAGACACTATCTGGAAACACCATATATTTT

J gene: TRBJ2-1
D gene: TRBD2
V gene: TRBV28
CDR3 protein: CASSANWGLAGKSSYNEQFF
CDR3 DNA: TGTGCCAGCAGTGCTAATTGGGGACTAGCGGGAAAGAGCTCCTACAATGAGCAGTTCTTC

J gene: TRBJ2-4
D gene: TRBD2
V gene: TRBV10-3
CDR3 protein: CAISEKTSGRENIQYF
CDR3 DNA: TGTGCCATCAGTGAGAAGACTAGCGGAAGGGAAAACATTCAGTACTTC

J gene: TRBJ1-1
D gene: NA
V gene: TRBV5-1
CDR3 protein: CATNTEAFF
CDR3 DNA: TGCGCCACTAACACTGAAGCTTTCTTT

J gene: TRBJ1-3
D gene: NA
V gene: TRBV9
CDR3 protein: CASSVARDGNTIYF
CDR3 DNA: TGTGCCAGCAGCGTAGCCAGGGATGGAAACACCATATATTTT

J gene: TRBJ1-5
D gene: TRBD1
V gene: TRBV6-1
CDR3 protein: CASTENRGHNQPQHF
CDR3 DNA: TGTGCCAGCACCGAAAACAGGGGGCACAATCAGCCCCAGCATTTT

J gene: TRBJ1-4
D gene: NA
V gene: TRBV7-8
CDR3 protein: CASSLGLYGDTNEKLFF
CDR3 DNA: TGTGCCAGCAGCTTAGGTCTTTACGGGGATACTAATGAAAAACTGTTTTTT

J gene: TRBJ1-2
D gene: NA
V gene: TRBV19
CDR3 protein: CASSKGRAFEKAF
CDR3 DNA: TGTGCCAGTAGTAAAGGCAGGGCCTTCGAGAAGGCCTTC

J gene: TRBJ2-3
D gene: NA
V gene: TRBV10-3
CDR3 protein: CAISVGGNHNLQYF
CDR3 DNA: TGTGCCATCAGTGTAGGAGGCAACCATAACCTTCAGTATTTT

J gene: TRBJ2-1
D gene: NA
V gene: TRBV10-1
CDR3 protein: CASSELIGLDEQFF
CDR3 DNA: TGCGCCAGCAGTGAACTTATTGGTTTGGATGAGCAGTTCTTC

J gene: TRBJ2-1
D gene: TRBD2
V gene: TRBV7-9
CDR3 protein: CASSLAGRGPNNEQFF
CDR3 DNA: TGTGCCAGCAGCTTGGCGGGGAGGGGTCCCAACAATGAGCAGTTCTTC

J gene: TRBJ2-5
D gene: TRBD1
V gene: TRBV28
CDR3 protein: CASFPGTVYQETQYF
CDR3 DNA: TGTGCCAGCTTCCCCGGGACAGTCTACCAAGAGACCCAGTACTTC

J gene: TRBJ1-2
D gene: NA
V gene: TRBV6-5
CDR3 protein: CASSSGVYGYTF
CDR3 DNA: TGTGCCAGCAGCTCCGGGGTCTATGGCTACACCTTC

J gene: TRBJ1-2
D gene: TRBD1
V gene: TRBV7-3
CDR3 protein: CASSLVRDSYGYTF
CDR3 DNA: TGTGCCAGCAGCTTAGTCCGGGACAGCTATGGCTACACCTTC

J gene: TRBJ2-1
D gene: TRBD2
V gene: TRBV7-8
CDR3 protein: CASGQRGELYNEQFF
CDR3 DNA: TGTGCCAGCGGCCAGCGGGGGGAGCTCTACAATGAGCAGTTCTTC

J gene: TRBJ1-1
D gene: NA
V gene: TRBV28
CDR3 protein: CASSTPGNTEAFF
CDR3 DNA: TGTGCCAGCAGCACCCCCGGGAACACTGAAGCTTTCTTT

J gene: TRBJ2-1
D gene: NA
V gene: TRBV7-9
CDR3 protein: CASSLAGGYNEQFF
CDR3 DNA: TGTGCCAGCAGCTTAGCCGGGGGTTACAATGAGCAGTTCTTC

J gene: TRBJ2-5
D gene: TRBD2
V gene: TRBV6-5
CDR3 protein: CASGKLVAGEETQYF
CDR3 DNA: TGTGCCAGCGGGAAGTTGGTAGCGGGGGAAGAGACCCAGTACTTC

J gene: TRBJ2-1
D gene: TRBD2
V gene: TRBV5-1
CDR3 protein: CASNRERDSVSYNEQFF
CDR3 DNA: TGCGCCAGCAACCGAGAGCGGGATTCTGTTTCCTACAATGAGCAGTTCTTC